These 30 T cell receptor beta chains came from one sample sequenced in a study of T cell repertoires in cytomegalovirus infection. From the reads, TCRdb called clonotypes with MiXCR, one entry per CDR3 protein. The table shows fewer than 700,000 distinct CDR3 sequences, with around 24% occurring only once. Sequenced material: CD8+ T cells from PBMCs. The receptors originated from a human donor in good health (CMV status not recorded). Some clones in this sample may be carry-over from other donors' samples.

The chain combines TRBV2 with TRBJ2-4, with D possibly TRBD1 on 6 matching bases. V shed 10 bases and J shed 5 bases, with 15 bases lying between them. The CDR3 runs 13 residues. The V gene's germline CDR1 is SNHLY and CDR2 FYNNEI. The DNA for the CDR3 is TGTGCCATCACACCAGGGGACCAAAACATTCAGTACTTC. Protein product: CAITPGDQNIQYF.

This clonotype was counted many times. The CDR3 DNA reads TGTGCCAGCAGCTTAGGACAGGGTGTATCCGGGGAGCTGTTTTTT. It yields the protein CASSLGQGVSGELFF. The chain combines TRBV7-2 with TRBJ2-2; 7 bases match TRBD1. V shed 1 base, J shed 6 bases, and the junction held 5 bases outside the gene matches. This CDR3 is 15 amino acids long. CDR1 and CDR2 from the germline V gene are SGHTA and FQGNSA.

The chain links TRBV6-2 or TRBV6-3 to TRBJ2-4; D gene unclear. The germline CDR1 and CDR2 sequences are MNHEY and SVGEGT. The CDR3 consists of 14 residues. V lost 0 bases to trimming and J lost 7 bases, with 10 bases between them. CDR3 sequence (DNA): TGTGCCAGCAGTTACTCTGCAGACCTGAACATTCAGTACTTC. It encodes CASSYSADLNIQYF.

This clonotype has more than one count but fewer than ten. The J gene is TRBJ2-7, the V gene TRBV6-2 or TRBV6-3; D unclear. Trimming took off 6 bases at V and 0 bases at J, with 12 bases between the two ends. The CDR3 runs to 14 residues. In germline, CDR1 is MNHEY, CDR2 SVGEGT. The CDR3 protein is CASRSKENSYEQYV. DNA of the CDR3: TGTGCCAGCAGAAGTAAGGAAAACTCCTACGAGCAGTACGTC.

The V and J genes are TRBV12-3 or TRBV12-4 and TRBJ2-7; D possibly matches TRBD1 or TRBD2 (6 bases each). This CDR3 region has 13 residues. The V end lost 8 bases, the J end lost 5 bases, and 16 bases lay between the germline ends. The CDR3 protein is CASSGAPENEQYF. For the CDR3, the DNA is TGTGCCAGCTCGGGGGCTCCCGAGAACGAGCAGTACTTC.

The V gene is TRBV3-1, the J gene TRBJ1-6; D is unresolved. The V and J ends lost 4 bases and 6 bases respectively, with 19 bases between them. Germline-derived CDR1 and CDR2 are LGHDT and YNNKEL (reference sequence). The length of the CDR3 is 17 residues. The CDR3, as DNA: TGTGCCAGCAGCCCTTATACAGCTACTTACCGTAATTCACCCCTCCACTTT. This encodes CASSPYTATYRNSPLHF.

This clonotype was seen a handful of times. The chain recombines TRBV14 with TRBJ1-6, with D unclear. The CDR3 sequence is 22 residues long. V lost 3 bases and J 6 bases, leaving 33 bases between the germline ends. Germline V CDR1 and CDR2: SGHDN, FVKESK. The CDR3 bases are TGTGCCAGCAGCCAGTGGGAGAGGGCAGGTCCAAGTTCCACTGGCCTTAATTCACCCCTCCACTTT. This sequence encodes CASSQWERAGPSSTGLNSPLHF.

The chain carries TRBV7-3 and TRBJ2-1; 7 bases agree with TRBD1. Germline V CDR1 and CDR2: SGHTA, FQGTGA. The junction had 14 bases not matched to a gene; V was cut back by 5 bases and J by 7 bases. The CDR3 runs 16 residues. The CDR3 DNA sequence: TGTGCCAGCAGCCTTCGCCCCACAGGGGACGCGAATGAGCAGTTCTTC. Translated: CASSLRPTGDANEQFF. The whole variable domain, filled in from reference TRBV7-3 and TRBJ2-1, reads GAGVSQTPSNKVTEKGKYVELRCDPISGHTALYWYRQSLGQGPEFLIYFQGTGAADDSGLPNDRFFAVRPEGSVSTLKIQRTERGDSAVYLCASSLRPTGDANEQFFGPGTRLTVL.

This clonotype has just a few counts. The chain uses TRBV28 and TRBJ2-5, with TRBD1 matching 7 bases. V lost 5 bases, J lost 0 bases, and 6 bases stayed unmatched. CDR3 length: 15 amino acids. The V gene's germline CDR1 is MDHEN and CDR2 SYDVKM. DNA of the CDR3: TGTGCCAGCAGTCAGGGGACAGAGTACCAAGAGACCCAGTACTTC. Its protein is CASSQGTEYQETQYF.

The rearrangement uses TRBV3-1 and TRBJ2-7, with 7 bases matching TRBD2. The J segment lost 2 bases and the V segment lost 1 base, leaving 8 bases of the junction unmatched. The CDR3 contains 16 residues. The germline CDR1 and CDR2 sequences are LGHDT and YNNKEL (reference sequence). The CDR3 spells CASSQGYGGTTYEQYF. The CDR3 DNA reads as TGTGCCAGCAGCCAAGGCTACGGGGGGACCACCTACGAGCAGTACTTC.

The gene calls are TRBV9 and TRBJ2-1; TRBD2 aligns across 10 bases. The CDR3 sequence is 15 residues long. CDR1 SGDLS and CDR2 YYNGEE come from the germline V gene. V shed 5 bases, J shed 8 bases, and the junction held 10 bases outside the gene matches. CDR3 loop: CASSESGGANDEQFF. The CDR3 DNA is TGTGCCAGCAGTGAGAGCGGGGGGGCCAACGATGAGCAGTTCTTC.

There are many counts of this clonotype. CDR3 sequence (DNA): TGTGCCAGCAGCTTGGGCAGGGGCCAGTTCTTC. It specifies CASSLGRGQFF. The J gene is TRBJ2-1, the V gene TRBV7-2; possibly TRBD1 for D (6 bases). Trimming took off 3 bases at V and 13 bases at J, with 10 bases between the two ends. This CDR3 spans 11 amino acids. Germline V gene lookup returns CDR1 SGHTA and CDR2 FQGNSA.

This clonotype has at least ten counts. DNA of the CDR3: TGTGCCAGCAGCTTAGAGCCAGGGGGCTACGATAATTCACCCCTCCACTTT. Protein: CASSLEPGGYDNSPLHF. The chain couples TRBV7-6 to TRBJ1-6; 8 nucleotides agree with TRBD1. Germline CDR1 SGHVS, CDR2 FNYEAQ. The CDR3 is made up of 17 amino acids. The V segment lost 1 base and the J segment 5 bases; nucleotides outside the gene matches: 7.

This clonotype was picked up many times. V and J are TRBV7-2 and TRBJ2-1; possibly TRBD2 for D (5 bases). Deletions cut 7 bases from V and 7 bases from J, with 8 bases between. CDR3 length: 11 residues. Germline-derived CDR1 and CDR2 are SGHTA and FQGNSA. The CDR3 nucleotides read TGTGCCAGCACCCCGGGGAATGAGCAGTTCTTC. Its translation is CASTPGNEQFF.

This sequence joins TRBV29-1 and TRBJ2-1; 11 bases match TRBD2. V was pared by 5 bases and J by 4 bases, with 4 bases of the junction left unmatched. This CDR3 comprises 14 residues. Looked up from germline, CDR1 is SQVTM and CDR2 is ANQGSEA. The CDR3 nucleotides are TGCAGCGTTCTCGGGACTAGCGGATACAATGAGCAGTTCTTC. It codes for CSVLGTSGYNEQFF.

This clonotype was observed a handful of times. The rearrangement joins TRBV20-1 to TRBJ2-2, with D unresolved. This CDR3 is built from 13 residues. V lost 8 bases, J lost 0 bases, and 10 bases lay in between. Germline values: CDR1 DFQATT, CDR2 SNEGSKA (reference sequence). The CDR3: CSSTNPNTGELFF. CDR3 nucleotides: TGCAGTTCGACCAACCCGAACACCGGGGAGCTGTTTTTT.

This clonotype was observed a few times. Here the CDR3 reads CASSFPGGGETQYF. Here the CDR3 DNA reads TGTGCCAGCAGCTTCCCGGGAGGAGGAGAGACCCAGTACTTC. The rearrangement links TRBV7-9 to TRBJ2-5; 7 bases map to TRBD2. This CDR3 has 14 amino acids. V gave up 3 bases and J gave up 4 bases; unmatched junction bases: 5. CDR1 and CDR2 (germline): SEHNR, FQNEAQ (reference sequence). The full variable domain, its missing parts supplied by reference TRBV7-9 and TRBJ2-5, is DTGVSQNPRHKITKRGQNVTFRCDPISEHNRLYWYRQTLGQGPEFLTYFQNEAQLEKSRLLSDRFSAERPKGSFSTLEIQRTEQGDSAMYLCASSFPGGGETQYFGPGTRLLVL.

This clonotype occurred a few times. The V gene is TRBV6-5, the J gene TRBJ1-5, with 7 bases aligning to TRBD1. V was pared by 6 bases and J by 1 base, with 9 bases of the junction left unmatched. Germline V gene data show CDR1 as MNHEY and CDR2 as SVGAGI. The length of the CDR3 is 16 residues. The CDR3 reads CASSSDRAGSNQPQHF. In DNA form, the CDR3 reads TGTGCCAGCAGCAGCGACAGGGCTGGGAGCAATCAGCCCCAGCATTTT.

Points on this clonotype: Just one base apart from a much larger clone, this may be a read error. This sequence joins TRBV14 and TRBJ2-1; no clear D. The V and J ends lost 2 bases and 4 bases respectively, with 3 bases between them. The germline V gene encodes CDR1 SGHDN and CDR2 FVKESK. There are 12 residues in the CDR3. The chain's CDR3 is CASSQRYNEQFF. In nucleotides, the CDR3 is TGTGCCAGCAGCCAAAGGTACAATGAGCAGTTCTTC.

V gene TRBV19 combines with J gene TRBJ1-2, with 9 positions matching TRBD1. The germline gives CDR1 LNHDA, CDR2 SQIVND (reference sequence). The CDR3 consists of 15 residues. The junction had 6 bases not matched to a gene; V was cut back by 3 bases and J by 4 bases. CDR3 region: CASSMGQGIGYGYTF. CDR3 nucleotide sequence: TGTGCCAGTAGTATGGGACAGGGCATCGGCTATGGCTACACCTTC.

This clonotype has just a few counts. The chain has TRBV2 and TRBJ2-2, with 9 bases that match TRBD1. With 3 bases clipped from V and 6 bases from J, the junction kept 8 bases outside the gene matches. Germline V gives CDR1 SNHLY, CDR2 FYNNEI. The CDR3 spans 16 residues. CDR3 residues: CASSDFVDRGPGELFF. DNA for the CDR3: TGTGCCAGCAGTGATTTTGTGGACAGGGGCCCCGGGGAGCTGTTTTTT.

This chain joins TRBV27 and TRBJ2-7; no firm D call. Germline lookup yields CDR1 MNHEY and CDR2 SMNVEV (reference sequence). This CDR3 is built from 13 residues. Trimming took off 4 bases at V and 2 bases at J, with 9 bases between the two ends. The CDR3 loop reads CASSSDGPYEQYF. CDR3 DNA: TGTGCCAGCAGTTCGGACGGACCCTACGAGCAGTACTTC.

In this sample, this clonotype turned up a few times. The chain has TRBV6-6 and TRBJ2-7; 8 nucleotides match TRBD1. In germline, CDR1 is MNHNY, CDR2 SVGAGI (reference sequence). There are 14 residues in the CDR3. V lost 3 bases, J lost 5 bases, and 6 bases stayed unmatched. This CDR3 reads CASSYLARGHEQYF. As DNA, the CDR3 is TGTGCCAGCAGTTATCTGGCCAGGGGGCACGAGCAGTACTTC.

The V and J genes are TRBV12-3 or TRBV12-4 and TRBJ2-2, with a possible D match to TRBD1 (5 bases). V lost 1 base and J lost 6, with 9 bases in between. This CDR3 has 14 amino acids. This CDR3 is CASSLVGLPGELFF. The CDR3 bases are TGTGCCAGCAGTTTAGTGGGGCTTCCCGGGGAGCTGTTTTTT.

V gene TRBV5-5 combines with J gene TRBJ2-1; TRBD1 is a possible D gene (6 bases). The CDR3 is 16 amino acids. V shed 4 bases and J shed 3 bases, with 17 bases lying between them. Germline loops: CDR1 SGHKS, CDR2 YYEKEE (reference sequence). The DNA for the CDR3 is TGTGCCAGCAGCGGGGGCCGGATGAGAATCTACAATGAGCAGTTCTTC. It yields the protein CASSGGRMRIYNEQFF. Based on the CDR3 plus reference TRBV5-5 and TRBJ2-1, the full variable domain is DAGVTQSPTHLIKTRGQQVTLRCSPISGHKSVSWYQQVLGQGPQFIFQYYEKEERGRGNFPDRFSARQFPNYSSELNVNALLLGDSALYLCASSGGRMRIYNEQFFGPGTRLTVL.

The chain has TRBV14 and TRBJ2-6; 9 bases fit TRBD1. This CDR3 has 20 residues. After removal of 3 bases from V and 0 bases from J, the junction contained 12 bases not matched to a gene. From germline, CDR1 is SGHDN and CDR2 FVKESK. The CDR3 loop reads CASSHTGGAFPYSGANVLTF. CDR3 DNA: TGTGCCAGCAGCCACACAGGGGGCGCGTTCCCTTACTCTGGGGCCAACGTCCTGACTTTC.

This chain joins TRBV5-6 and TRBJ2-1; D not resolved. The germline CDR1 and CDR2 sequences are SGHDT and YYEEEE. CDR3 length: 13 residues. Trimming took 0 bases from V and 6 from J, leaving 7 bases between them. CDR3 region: CASSLGRTNEQFF. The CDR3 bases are TGTGCCAGCAGCTTGGGACGCACCAATGAGCAGTTCTTC. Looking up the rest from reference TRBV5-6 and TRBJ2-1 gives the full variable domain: DAGVTQSPTHLIKTRGQQVTLRCSPKSGHDTVSWYQQALGQGPQFIFQYYEEEERQRGNFPDRFSGHQFPNYSSELNVNALLLGDSALYLCASSLGRTNEQFFGPGTRLTVL.

This chain's CDR3 is CASSMRLRNEQFF. The CDR3 nucleotides are TGTGCCAGTAGTATGCGACTCCGGAATGAGCAGTTCTTC. This rearrangement joins TRBV19 to TRBJ2-1, with D uncertain. V lost 3 bases to trimming and J lost 7 bases, with 10 bases between them. This CDR3 has 13 amino acids. Germline V gives CDR1 LNHDA, CDR2 SQIVND (reference sequence).

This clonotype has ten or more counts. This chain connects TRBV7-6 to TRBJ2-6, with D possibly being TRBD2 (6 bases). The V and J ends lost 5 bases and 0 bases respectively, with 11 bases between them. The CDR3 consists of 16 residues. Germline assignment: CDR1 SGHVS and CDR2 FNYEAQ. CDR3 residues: CASSRGSNSGANVLTF. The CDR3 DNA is TGTGCCAGCAGCCGGGGGTCTAACTCTGGGGCCAACGTCCTGACTTTC.

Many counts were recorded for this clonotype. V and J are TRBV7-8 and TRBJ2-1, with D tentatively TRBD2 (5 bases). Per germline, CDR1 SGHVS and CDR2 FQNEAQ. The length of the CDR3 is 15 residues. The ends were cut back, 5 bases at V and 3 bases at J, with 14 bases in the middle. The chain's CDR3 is CASSPEEAYYNEQFF. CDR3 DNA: TGTGCCAGCAGCCCCGAGGAGGCCTACTACAATGAGCAGTTCTTC.